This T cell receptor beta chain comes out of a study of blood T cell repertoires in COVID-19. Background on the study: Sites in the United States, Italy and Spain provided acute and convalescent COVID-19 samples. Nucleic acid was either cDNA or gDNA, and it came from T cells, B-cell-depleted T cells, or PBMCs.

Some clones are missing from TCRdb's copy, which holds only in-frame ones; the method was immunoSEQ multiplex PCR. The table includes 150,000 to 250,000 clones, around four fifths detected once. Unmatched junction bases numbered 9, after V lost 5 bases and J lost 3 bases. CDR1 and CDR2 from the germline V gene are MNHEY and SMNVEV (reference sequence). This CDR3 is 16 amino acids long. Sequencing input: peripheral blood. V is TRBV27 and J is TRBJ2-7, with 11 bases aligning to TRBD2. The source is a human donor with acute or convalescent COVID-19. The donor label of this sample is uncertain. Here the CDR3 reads CASSRASGRLYYEQYF. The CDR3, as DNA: TGTGCCAGCAGTCGGGCTAGCGGGAGGCTGTACTACGAGCAGTACTTC.